The following is a T cell receptor (beta chain) sequence with its context. Its antigen is currently unknown. The data were taken from a study of T cell clones after liver transplantation. About the research overall: Liver transplant recipients had immunosuppression withdrawal attempted within 2 years. Graft-donor-reactive sequences were compared with third-party-reactive TCRbeta sequences from pre-transplant mixed lymphocyte reactions. Draws occurred before transplant, before withdrawal, and after complete or failed withdrawal.

Study conclusions and caveats: In 5 of 8 subjects, circulating graft-donor-reactive CD4 TCRbeta sequences fell significantly after transplant.

Data came from immunoSEQ multiplex PCR; TCRdb stores just in-frame clones and leaves some out. This sample has tens of thousands of clones, with nearly 85% found just once. The clonotype comes from a human patient who received a liver transplant. The graft donor may have given rise to some T cells. This specimen was CD4+ T cells from blood, taken almost 47 months after liver transplant.

As DNA, the CDR3 is TGTGCCAGCAGCTTAGGTCTAGCGTTCCAGACCCAGTACTTC. The encoded protein is CASSLGLAFQTQYF. The chain couples TRBV7-2 to TRBJ2-5, with a weak D call TRBD2 (6 bases). Germline V gene lookup returns CDR1 SGHTA and CDR2 FQGNSA. V gave up 1 base and J gave up 6 bases, with 12 bases separating them. This CDR3 has 14 residues.